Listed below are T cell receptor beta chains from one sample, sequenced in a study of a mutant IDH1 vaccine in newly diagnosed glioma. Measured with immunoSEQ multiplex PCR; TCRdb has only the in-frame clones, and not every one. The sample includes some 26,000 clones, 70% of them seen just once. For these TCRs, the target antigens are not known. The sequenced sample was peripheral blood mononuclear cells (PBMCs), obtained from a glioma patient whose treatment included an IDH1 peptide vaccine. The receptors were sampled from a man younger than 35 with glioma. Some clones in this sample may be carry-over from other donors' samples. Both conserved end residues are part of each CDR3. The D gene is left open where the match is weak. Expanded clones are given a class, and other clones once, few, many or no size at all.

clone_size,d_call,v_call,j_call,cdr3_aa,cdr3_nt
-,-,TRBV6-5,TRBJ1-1,CASTMSIRGTEAFF,TGTGCCAGCACCATGTCCATCCGGGGCACTGAAGCTTTCTTT
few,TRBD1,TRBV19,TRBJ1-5,CASSIGSRGLQPQHF,TGTGCCAGTAGTATAGGTTCCAGGGGGTTGCAGCCCCAGCATTTT
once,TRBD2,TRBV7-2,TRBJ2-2,CASSPGGGNTGELFF,TGTGCCAGCAGCCCCGGGGGGGGGAACACCGGGGAGCTGTTTTTT
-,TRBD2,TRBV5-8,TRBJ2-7,CASSFTFRGGDPYEQYF,TGTGCCAGCAGCTTTACCTTCCGCGGGGGGGATCCCTACGAGCAGTACTTC
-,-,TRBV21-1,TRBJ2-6,CASSNRGDGANVLTF,TGTGCCAGCAGCAACAGGGGGGACGGGGCCAACGTCCTGACTTTC
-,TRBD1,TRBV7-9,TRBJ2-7,CASSQNRGTAYEQYF,TGTGCCAGCAGCCAAAACAGGGGCACAGCCTACGAGCAGTACTTC
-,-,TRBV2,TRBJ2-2,CASRYAGELFF,TGTGCCAGCAGGTACGCCGGGGAGCTGTTTTTT
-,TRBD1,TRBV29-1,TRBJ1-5,CSVSQGGGGQPQHF,TGCAGCGTGTCACAGGGGGGAGGGGGTCAGCCCCAGCATTTT
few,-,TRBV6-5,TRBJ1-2,CASRLQPSLYGYTF,TGTGCCAGCAGACTACAGCCAAGCCTCTATGGCTACACCTTC
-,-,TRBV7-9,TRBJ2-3,CASQSRGGALNTQYF,TGTGCCAGTCAATCGCGAGGGGGGGCTTTGAATACGCAGTATTTT
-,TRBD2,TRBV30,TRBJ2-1,CAWSPGRRLAGGLSSYNEQFF,TGTGCCTGGAGTCCTGGTAGGAGACTAGCGGGGGGGCTTAGCTCCTACAATGAGCAGTTCTTC
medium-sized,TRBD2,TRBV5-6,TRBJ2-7,CASSLALAVYEQYF,TGTGCCAGCAGCTTGGCTCTAGCGGTCTACGAGCAGTACTTC
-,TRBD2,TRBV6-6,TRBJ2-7,CASSPLLAGAWGEQYF,TGTGCCAGCTCACCTCTACTAGCGGGAGCTTGGGGCGAGCAGTACTTC
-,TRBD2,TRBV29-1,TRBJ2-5,CSVVAITSGRLGETQYF,TGCAGCGTTGTGGCCATAACTAGCGGGAGGTTAGGGGAGACCCAGTACTTC
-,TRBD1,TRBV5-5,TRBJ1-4,CASSFGQALGLFF,TGTGCCAGCAGCTTTGGACAGGCCCTTGGACTGTTTTTT
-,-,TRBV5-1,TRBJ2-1,CASTGGVYNEQFF,TGCGCCAGCACAGGAGGGGTCTACAATGAGCAGTTCTTC
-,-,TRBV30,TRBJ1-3,CAFGGGVGGNTIYF,TGTGCCTTCGGTGGAGGGGTGGGTGGAAACACCATATATTTT
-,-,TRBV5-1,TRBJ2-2,CASKSPPGNTGELFF,TGCGCCAGCAAATCCCCACCTGGCAACACCGGGGAGCTGTTTTTT
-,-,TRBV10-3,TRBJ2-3,CAISDPDTQYF,TGTGCCATCAGTGACCCAGATACGCAGTATTTT
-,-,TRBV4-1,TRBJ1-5,CASSQDLKQPQHF,TGCGCCAGCAGCCAAGATCTTAAGCAGCCCCAGCATTTT
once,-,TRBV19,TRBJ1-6,CASSPSPPSRSYNSPLHF,TGTGCCAGTAGTCCTTCCCCGCCGTCCCGCTCCTATAATTCACCCCTCCACTTT
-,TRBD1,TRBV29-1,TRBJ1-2,CSVSGTGHNGYTF,TGCAGCGTTTCAGGGACAGGTCATAATGGCTACACCTTC
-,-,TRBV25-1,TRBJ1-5,CASSEGGVNQPQHF,TGTGCCAGCAGTGAAGGGGGAGTCAATCAGCCCCAGCATTTT
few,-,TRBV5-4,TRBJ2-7,CASSPGVGDEQYF,TGTGCCAGCAGCCCGGGGGTCGGAGACGAGCAGTACTTC
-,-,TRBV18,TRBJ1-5,CASSSYSNQPQHF,TGTGCCAGCTCAAGCTATAGCAATCAGCCCCAGCATTTT
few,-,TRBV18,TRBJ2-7,CASSPRTIGTDSYEQYF,TGTGCCAGCTCACCACGGACAATCGGGACGGACTCCTACGAGCAGTACTTC
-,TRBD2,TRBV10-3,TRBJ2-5,CAIKGASGPQETQYF,TGTGCCATCAAAGGGGCTAGCGGGCCGCAAGAGACCCAGTACTTC
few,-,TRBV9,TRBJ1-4,CASSVDWTAEKLFF,TGTGCCAGCAGCGTAGATTGGACAGCAGAAAAACTGTTTTTT
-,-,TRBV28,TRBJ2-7,CASSSPSLGPYEQYF,TGTGCCAGCAGCTCCCCCTCTCTAGGGCCCTACGAGCAGTACTTC
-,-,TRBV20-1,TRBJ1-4,CSGQEEGKLFF,TGCAGTGGGCAGGAGGAAGGAAAACTGTTTTTT
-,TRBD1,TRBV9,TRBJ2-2,CASSVGVIGDRGSAGELFF,TGTGCCAGCAGCGTAGGGGTTATTGGGGACAGGGGCAGCGCCGGGGAGCTGTTTTTT
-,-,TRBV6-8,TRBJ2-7,CASSSNLSLCQGF,TGTGCCAGCAGTTCAAACCTCTCTTTATGCCAGGGGTTC
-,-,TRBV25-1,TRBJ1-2,CASTPGSAYGYTF,TGTGCCAGCACCCCCGGCAGCGCTTATGGCTACACCTTC
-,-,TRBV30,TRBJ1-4,CAWSRQVSTNEKLFF,TGTGCCTGGAGTAGGCAGGTCTCAACTAATGAAAAACTGTTTTTT
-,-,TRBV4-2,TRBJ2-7,CASSQGASGEQYF,TGTGCCAGCAGCCAAGGGGCAAGCGGCGAGCAGTACTTC
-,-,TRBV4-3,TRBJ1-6,CASSQDRGVGSPLHF,TGCGCCAGCAGCCAAGATAGGGGTGTAGGTTCACCCCTCCACTTT
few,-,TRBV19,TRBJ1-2,CASSVYRDGYTF,TGTGCCAGTAGTGTTTACAGGGATGGCTACACCTTC
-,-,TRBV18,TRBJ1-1,CASSPSRQEAFF,TGTGCCAGCTCACCAAGCCGGCAGGAAGCTTTCTTT
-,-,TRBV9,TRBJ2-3,CASSVGILRSSTDTQYF,TGTGCCAGCAGCGTAGGGATATTGAGGTCTAGCACAGATACGCAGTATTTT
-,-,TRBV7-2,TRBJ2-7,CASSPGWAYEQYF,TGTGCCAGCAGCCCCGGATGGGCCTACGAGCAGTACTTC
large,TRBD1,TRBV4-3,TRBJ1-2,CASSQEDGTVLGYTF,TGCGCCAGCAGCCAAGAGGACGGGACAGTACTCGGCTACACCTTC
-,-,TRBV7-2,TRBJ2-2,CASSIPQGYDTGELFF,TGTGCCAGCAGCATCCCACAGGGTTATGATACCGGGGAGCTGTTTTTT
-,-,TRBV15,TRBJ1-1,CATSSGADINTEAFF,TGTGCCACCAGCAGTGGGGCCGACATCAACACTGAAGCTTTCTTT